This T cell receptor (beta chain) appears in the sequencing data of a study of regulatory T cells in long-lasting Graves disease. Sequencing libraries for TCR beta were prepared with iRepertoire HTBI primers and Arm-PCR of CDR3 regions. TCRdb ran MiXCR on the multiplex PCR reads and lists one entry per CDR3 protein. The table records some 600,000 distinct CDR3 sequences, 15% to 20% of them present only once. Time point noted: newly diagnosed GD, antithyroid drugs for less than 3 months. Preparation of the TCR library used RNA extracted from PBMCs. This clonotype was found a few times. Another study also made use of these data, one on T cells in Graves' hyperthyroidism and ophthalmopathy.

Source: peripheral blood mononuclear cells (PBMCs), taken at new diagnosis, from a patient treated with antithyroid drugs. The sequence derives from a man in his late teens or twenties with Graves disease.

This CDR3 reads CASSHIRSSGNTIYF. Here the CDR3 DNA reads TGTGCCAGCAGCCACATCCGGAGCTCTGGAAACACCATATATTTT. This chain uses TRBV3-1 with TRBJ1-3; D uncertain. CDR1 and CDR2 (germline): LGHDT, YNNKEL (reference sequence). Trimming pared 3 bases from V and 0 bases from J, leaving 9 bases between. This CDR3 is 15 amino acids long. Based on the CDR3 plus reference TRBV3-1 and TRBJ1-3, the full variable domain is DTAVSQTPKYLVTQMGNDKSIKCEQNLGHDTMYWYKQDSKKFLKIMFSYNNKELIINETVPNRFSPKSPDKAHLNLHINSLELGDSAVYFCASSHIRSSGNTIYFGEGSWLTVV.